This is a list of T cell receptor beta chains from one sample in a study of blood T cell repertoires in COVID-19. Assay: immunoSEQ multiplex PCR; the TCRdb copy retains only in-frame clones and omits some. The table has about 53,000 clones, approximately 80% seen once. The sequenced sample consisted of peripheral blood. The receptors come from a man aged 65 to 85 with active or convalescent COVID-19. Each CDR3 is given with its conserved first and last residue. Only part of the rows carry a size: once, few, many, or a class if the clone is expanded.

clone_size j_call v_call cdr3_aa
few TRBJ2-3 TRBV11-2 CASSPMGGSADTQYF
- TRBJ1-2 TRBV12-3/TRBV12-4 CASSFQGYYGYTF
- TRBJ1-3 TRBV6-6 CASSYSQARSGNTIYF
- TRBJ2-1 TRBV7-2 CASSSSNEQFF
- TRBJ2-7 TRBV19 CASSRDGGYEQYF
- TRBJ2-1 TRBV11-3 CASSLTGTGIILEQFF
- TRBJ2-3 TRBV7-3 CASSPGRGRGGREDTQYF
- TRBJ2-1 TRBV30 CAWRWQYNEQFF
few TRBJ2-7 TRBV7-2 CASSRTSGSHEQYF
- TRBJ1-5 TRBV19 CASSIRGTNQPQHF
few TRBJ2-2 TRBV12-5 CASGFLLQGTGELFF
once TRBJ2-1 TRBV24-1 CATSDQTAGGHNEQFF
- TRBJ2-7 TRBV29-1 CSVVLNEQYF
few TRBJ2-7 TRBV28 CASSFGTGEYEQYF